This TCR beta chain comes out of a study of blood T cell repertoires in COVID-19. The wider study: COVID-19 samples from acute and convalescent phases originated in the United States, Italy and Spain. PBMCs, B-cell-depleted T cells, or T cells provided the cDNA or gDNA that made up the material.

Germline V gene lookup returns CDR1 KGHDR and CDR2 SFDVKD. V was pared by 9 bases and J by 0 bases, with 11 bases between. This CDR3 comprises 14 residues. Source study methods: For nucleated cells, counts were estimated from reference gene primer amplification. Repertoires were generated with immunoSEQ multiplex PCR, while TCRdb's copy carries only in-frame clones and drops some. V and J calls plus clone size are reproduced from that table; the DNA served to infer D and trimming. The sample consists of around 87,000 clones, roughly 90% of them appearing once. The sequence derives from a human donor with active COVID-19. The donor label of this sample is uncertain. V and J are TRBV24-1 and TRBJ2-1; D possibly corresponds to TRBD1 (6 bases). Specimen: peripheral blood. The CDR3 DNA sequence: TGTGCCACCCGAGGGACAAGCTCCTACAATGAGCAGTTCTTC. Translating gives CATRGTSSYNEQFF.